This T cell receptor beta chain was profiled in a study of regulatory T cells in long-lasting Graves disease. For the study at large: The definition of persistent Graves' disease was over 5 years of antithyroid drugs with positive TSH receptor antibodies.

The CDR3 has 16 amino acids. The ends lost 0 bases at V and 1 base at J; junction bases unmatched: 4. From germline, CDR1 is SNHLY and CDR2 FYNNEI. Arm-PCR of CDR3 regions and iRepertoire HTBI primers were used to build TCR beta libraries. TCRdb ran MiXCR on the multiplex PCR reads and lists one entry per CDR3 protein. The sample yields more than 650,000 distinct CDR3 sequences, around 30% seen once. This clonotype was counted a few times. Its target is not known. Study-wide results and caveats: Persistent patients had a count of shared public clonotypes (approximately 2,800) that exceeded that of new patients (about 930). It was peripheral blood alone, not thyroid tissue, that was studied.

Specified time point: persistent/refractory GD, antithyroid drugs over 5 years with positive TRAb. Scientists built the TCR library using RNA that was extracted from PBMCs. Blood from the periphery, nine milliliters in all, was drawn into EDTA tubes. The TCR sequence derives from a female donor with Graves disease. The rearrangement joins TRBV2 to TRBJ1-1; the match to TRBD1 covers 8 bases. The sequencing here drew on peripheral blood mononuclear cells (PBMCs), taken when the disease was refractory, from a patient treated with antithyroid drugs. In DNA form, the CDR3 reads TGTGCCAGCAGTGAAGCGAGAACAGGGGGGAACACTGAAGCTTTCTTT. Translation gives CASSEARTGGNTEAFF.